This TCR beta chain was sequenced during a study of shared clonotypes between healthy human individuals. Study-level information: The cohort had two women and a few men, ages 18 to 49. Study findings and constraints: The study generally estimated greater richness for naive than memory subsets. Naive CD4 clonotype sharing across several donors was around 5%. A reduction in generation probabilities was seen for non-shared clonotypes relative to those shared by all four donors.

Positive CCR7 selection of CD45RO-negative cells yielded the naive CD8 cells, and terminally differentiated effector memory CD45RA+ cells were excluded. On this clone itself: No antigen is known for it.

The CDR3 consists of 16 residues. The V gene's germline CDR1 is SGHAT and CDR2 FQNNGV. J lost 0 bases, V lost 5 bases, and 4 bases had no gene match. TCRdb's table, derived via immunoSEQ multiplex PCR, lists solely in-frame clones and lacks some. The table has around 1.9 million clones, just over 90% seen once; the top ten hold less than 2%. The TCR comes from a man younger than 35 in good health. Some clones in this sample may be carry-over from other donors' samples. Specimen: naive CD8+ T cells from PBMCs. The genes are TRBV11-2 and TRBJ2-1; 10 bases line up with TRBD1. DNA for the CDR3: TGTGCCAGCAGCCAGGGACAGGGGAGCTCCTACAATGAGCAGTTCTTC. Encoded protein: CASSQGQGSSYNEQFF.